This entry concerns a single T cell receptor (beta chain). This specimen belongs to a study of shared clonotypes between healthy human individuals. This CDR3 has 14 residues. Per the germline V gene, CDR1 is ENHRY and CDR2 is SYGVKD. V lost 4 bases and J lost 4, with 11 bases in between. Some clones are missing from TCRdb's copy, which holds only in-frame ones; the method was immunoSEQ multiplex PCR. The sample has about 380,000 clones, 90% to 98% seen once; the top ten hold more than 0.3%. Sequenced sample: memory CD8+ T cells sorted from blood. Specified subset: CD45RO+ cells pooled with CCR7-negative TemRA cells. V usage is TRBV10-3 and J usage is TRBJ1-5, with a possible D match to TRBD1 (5 bases). The source is a man under 40 in good health. CDR3 nucleotide sequence: TGTGCCATCAGTGTCCTGGGGGGGAATCAGCCCCAGCATTTT. It specifies CAISVLGGNQPQHF.